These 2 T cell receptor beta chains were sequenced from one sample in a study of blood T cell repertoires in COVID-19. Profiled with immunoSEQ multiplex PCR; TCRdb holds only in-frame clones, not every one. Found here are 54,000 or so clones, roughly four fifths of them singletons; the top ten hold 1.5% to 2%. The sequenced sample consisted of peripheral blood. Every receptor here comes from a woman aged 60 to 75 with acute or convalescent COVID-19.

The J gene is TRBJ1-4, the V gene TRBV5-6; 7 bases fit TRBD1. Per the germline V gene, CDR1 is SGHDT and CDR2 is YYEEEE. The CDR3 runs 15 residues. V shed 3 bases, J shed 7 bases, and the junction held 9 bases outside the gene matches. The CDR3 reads CASSWRVPGGEKLFF. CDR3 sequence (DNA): TGTGCCAGCAGCTGGAGGGTACCAGGGGGTGAAAAACTGTTTTTT.

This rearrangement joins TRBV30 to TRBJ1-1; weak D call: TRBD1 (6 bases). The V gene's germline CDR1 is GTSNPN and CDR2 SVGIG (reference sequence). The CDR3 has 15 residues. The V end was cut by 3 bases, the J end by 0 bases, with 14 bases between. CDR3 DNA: TGTGCCTGGAGGGAGGGGGGGAAGCTGAACACTGAAGCTTTCTTT. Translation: CAWREGGKLNTEAFF.